This TCR beta chain originates from a study of blood T cell repertoires in COVID-19 (dated by TCRdb to 2018 to 2020). Background for the entire study: Samples from collaborators originated in the United States, Italy and Spain and spanned both the acute and convalescent phases of COVID-19. The material from the prospective study consisted of cDNA or gDNA derived from T cells, B-cell-depleted T cells, or PBMCs. Deeply sampled blood TCRbeta repertoires from subjects exposed to, actively infected with, or recovered from COVID-19 were included in the dataset. A freely available public database, intended as a resource for researchers studying the immune response to SARS-CoV-2, is where the repertoires were released. Samples were obtained from the ongoing ImmuneRACE study (first 160 participants) and from roughly 1,300 subjects provided by 6 global collaborators. The sample metadata nearly always contained a de-identified subject ID, COVID-19 status, age in years and sex. Where available, HLA class I and class II types were taken from metadata supplied by the sample provider and were not determined by assay-based typing. Study-wide conclusions, independent of this receptor: The quantity of clinical and demographic metadata differed by source and by participant and was supplied without curation.

The CDR3 measures 15 amino acids from cysteine to phenylalanine. CDR3 DNA is the only sequence kept; it has 45 bases, read in frame from the first base. The germline V gene provides CDR1 ENHRY and CDR2 SYGVKD. Relative to germline, V is 0 bases shorter and J is 2 bases shorter, with 11 bases between their ends. TCRbeta CDR3 regions were amplified from genomic DNA by means of the immunoSEQ Assay, a bias-controlled multiplex PCR. As for the authors' bioinformatics: Within the assay, amplification of reference gene primers was used to estimate how many nucleated cells each sample contained. To quantify the absolute abundance of each unique TCRbeta CDR3 rearrangement, sequence reads were collapsed and filtered. Productive Simpson clonality was computed per sample as the square root of Simpson's diversity index over productive rearrangements. Held by TCRdb, this immuneACCESS table contains in-frame sequences only and omits some clones. Under half of the omission traces to an unresolved V gene where checked; the cause of the rest is unknown. V, J and clone size were drawn from that table, and D and trimming were deduced from the DNA. The sample table records 350,000 to 450,000 clones; 80% to 90% of these occur just once. Of the sample, 0.9% to 1.2% falls within the top ten clones.

As to this clone: Its antigen is still unknown. No per-base quality is available; no much larger clone lies one base away.

Participants in the prospective study were aged about 18 to 95 years, lived in under 30 United States geographic areas, and enrolled through a virtual design. To assign participants to cohorts, the prospective study relied on clinical history that participants themselves reported in a screening survey and a study questionnaire. For ImmuneRACE Cohort 3, a participant was defined as recovered based on two consecutive negative NP/OP PCR tests, clearance by a healthcare professional, or resolution of symptoms. Each participant in the prospective study had whole blood, serum and a nasopharyngeal or oropharyngeal swab collected by mobile phlebotomists. Prospective study participants could optionally give additional blood draws and questionnaires over an approximately two-month period. Before DNA extraction, prospective study blood samples were shipped either frozen or at room temperature.

This chain is built from TRBV10-3 and TRBJ2-7; there is no confident call for the D gene. The source material was PBMCs or T cells enriched from blood (not recorded which). This TCR came from a man younger than 45 who had recovered from COVID-19. The CDR3 amino acid sequence is: CAISESQRHTYEQYF. The bases read TGTGCCATCAGTGAGTCGCAAAGACACACCTACGAGCAGTACTTC.